The T cell receptor (beta chain) under discussion was sequenced for a study of T cells in tuberculosis (dated by TCRdb to 2016 to 2018). Context from the whole study: To characterize T cells specific for the mycobacterial lipid antigen glucose monomycolate (GMM), the study used CD1B tetramers together with high-throughput TCR immunosequencing. The study at large found these results: The stringent sort gate may have missed T cells binding the CD1B-GMM tetramer with low affinity.

Because TCR-alpha and TCR-beta chains were sequenced unpaired, no information on chain pairing was available. TCR libraries were generated with the immunoSEQ multiplex PCR assay, using TCR-beta and/or TCR-alpha/delta assays for each sample. The amplified TCR libraries were sequenced on the Illumina high-throughput platform. As for how the authors treated the data: Clustering and dimensionality reduction relied on pairwise TCRdist distances among GMM-specific receptors from T cells that were either sorted ex vivo or expanded in vitro. Sequence motifs defined by gene usage and CDR3 content were checked for enrichment by comparing tetramer-positive and tetramer-negative populations. TCRdb limited this immuneACCESS table to in-frame rearrangements with V and J called. A share of clones is missing; checked studies link under half to unresolved V genes, and the rest is unexplained. V and J calls and clone size are copied from that table; D and trimming were computed from the DNA. The sample table shows around 60,000 clones, and 80% to 85% are seen once. Over 10% of the sample is held by the ten biggest clonotypes.

A note on this clone: No base quality values were provided; no much bigger clone lies one nucleotide off.

From a lookup of the germline V gene, CDR1 and CDR2 are SGHVS and FQNEAQ. V has 5 bases trimmed and J has 3 bases trimmed; junction bases matching no gene number 7. The CDR3 goes from the cysteine to the phenylalanine over 15 residues. Just the 45-base CDR3 DNA is kept, in frame starting at base 1. Thawed, overnight-rested PBMC were stained with GMM-loaded CD1B tetramer, a Live/Dead dye and anti-CD3, then sorted on a FACS Aria II. CD1B tetramers were loaded with C32 glucose monomycolate purified from Rhodococcus equi. Before cryopreservation, the PBMC later used for tetramer sorting had been depleted of CD14-expressing monocytes as part of a separate study. About 100,000 tetramer-negative cells were sorted from each donor and analyzed alongside the tetramer-positive cells. GMM-loaded CD1B tetramers were used to sort antigen-specific T cells from a few healthy South African adults.

The receptor's source is an adult woman with latent tuberculosis. Sequencing used CD1b-GMM tetramer-negative cells sorted from PBMCs. What the cell subset or site label conveys for this sample: T cells not binding CD1B-GMM tetramer, sorted from same donor. The chain links TRBV7-8 with TRBJ1-5; TRBD1 matches 7 bases in the middle. The CDR3: CASSPDGTVNQPQHF. The DNA is TGTGCCAGCAGCCCAGATGGGACAGTCAATCAGCCCCAGCATTTT.